Each of the 15 T cell receptor beta chains below was sequenced from the same sample in a study of beta chain features in type 1 diabetes. Expressed TCRB transcripts were sequenced after all isolated RNA was converted to cDNA. TCRdb's copy holds only in-frame clones and misses some; the assay was immunoSEQ multiplex PCR. The data contain under 550,000 clones, over 9.5% of them singletons. Sample: naive CD4+ T cells from blood. The receptor set was obtained from a woman aged 18-30 years in good health.

This rearrangement joins TRBV6-6 to TRBJ2-5, with D uncertain. The V end lost 7 bases, the J end lost 9 bases, and 18 bases lay between the germline ends. The CDR3 is made up of 13 amino acids. Looked up from germline, CDR1 is MNHNY and CDR2 is SVGAGI (reference sequence). This CDR3 reads CASKPEFAGAQYF. Here the CDR3 DNA reads TGTGCCAGCAAACCGGAGTTCGCTGGGGCCCAGTACTTC.

The CDR3 DNA follows: TGTGCCAGCAGCGCCCAACAGGGGGCGGTTTCCGGGGAGCTGTTTTTT. Its protein is CASSAQQGAVSGELFF. V gene TRBV9 combines with J gene TRBJ2-2; 9 bases are a match to TRBD1. The germline V gene has CDR1 SGDLS and CDR2 YYNGEE. The CDR3 totals 16 residues. With V trimmed by 3 bases and J by 6 bases, 9 bases remained unmatched.

The chain recombines TRBV10-3 with TRBJ2-7; D remains unclear. Trimming removed 4 bases at V and 0 bases at J, with 7 bases between. Germline V gene sequence: CDR1 ENHRY, CDR2 SYGVKD. The CDR3 is 13 amino acids. The CDR3 sequence: CAISGSSSYEQYF. The CDR3 DNA reads as TGTGCCATCAGTGGGTCTAGCTCCTACGAGCAGTACTTC.

The chain employs TRBV6-5 and TRBJ2-5; TRBD1 matches at 8 bases. CDR1 and CDR2 (germline): MNHEY, SVGAGI. The CDR3 is 16 residues long. The V gene end was trimmed by 0 bases and the J gene end by 1 base; junction bases not matched to a gene: 4. The CDR3 coding sequence is TGTGCCAGCAGTTACTCGGCAGGGGGCCTCCAAGAGACCCAGTACTTC. Its translation is CASSYSAGGLQETQYF.

This clone showed up just once. This chain connects TRBV4-3 to TRBJ2-1, with 12 bases that match TRBD1. The CDR3 sequence is 17 residues long. The V and J ends lost 3 bases and 2 bases, in that order; junction bases with no gene match: 5. CDR1 is LGHNA and CDR2 is YSLEER in the germline V gene. DNA of the CDR3: TGCGCCAGCAGCCAGACCGGGACAGGGGGCACCTACAATGAGCAGTTCTTC. Encoded protein: CASSQTGTGGTYNEQFF.

This chain links TRBV29-1 with TRBJ2-2; 11 bases are a match to TRBD1. Germline V lookup: CDR1 SQVTM, CDR2 ANQGSEA. The CDR3 extends over 14 amino acids. CDR3 region: CNFHGQGAGGELFF. Written as DNA, the CDR3 is TGCAACTTTCACGGACAGGGGGCCGGCGGGGAGCTGTTTTTT.

For the CDR3, the DNA is TGTGCCAGCTCACCAGTCCCTAGCGGCACAGATACGCAGTATTTT. It yields the protein CASSPVPSGTDTQYF. This chain joins TRBV18 and TRBJ2-3, with a weak D call TRBD2 (6 bases). The CDR3 is 15 amino acids. V dropped 2 bases and J dropped 1 base, with 10 bases sitting between them. Germline CDR1 reads KGHSH; CDR2 reads LQKENI.

V usage is TRBV7-8 and J usage is TRBJ2-7; 10 nucleotides agree with TRBD1. The junction had 2 bases not matched to a gene; V was cut back by 3 bases and J by 3 bases. This CDR3 contains 14 residues. Germline values: CDR1 SGHVS, CDR2 FQNEAQ. The CDR3 region is CASSFRDRGYEQYF. DNA of the CDR3: TGTGCCAGCAGCTTCCGGGACAGGGGCTACGAGCAGTACTTC.

This clone has a handful of counts. This chain uses TRBV29-1 with TRBJ2-5; tentative D call: TRBD2 (6 bases). CDR1 and CDR2 from the germline V gene are SQVTM and ANQGSEA. The V and J ends lost 7 bases and 5 bases respectively, with 14 bases between them. The CDR3 has 12 residues. The CDR3 DNA is TGCAGCGCGACTAGTTCTGAGGAGACCCAGTACTTC. Protein sequence: CSATSSEETQYF.

This chain joins TRBV29-1 and TRBJ2-1, with 8 bases aligning to TRBD2. The J segment lost 2 bases and the V segment lost 7 bases, leaving 7 bases of the junction unmatched. This CDR3 is 14 amino acids long. In germline, CDR1 is SQVTM, CDR2 ANQGSEA. Here the CDR3 reads CSGGTRDTYNEQFF. CDR3 nucleotide sequence: TGCAGCGGAGGGACTAGGGATACCTACAATGAGCAGTTCTTC.

The V gene is TRBV5-1, the J gene TRBJ2-5, with no clear D. Trimming took off 3 bases at V and 2 bases at J, with 2 bases between the two ends. The CDR3 has 11 residues. Germline CDR1 reads SGHRS; CDR2 reads YFSETQ. The CDR3 bases are TGCGCCAGCAGCTGGCAAGAGACCCAGTACTTC. Amino acid sequence: CASSWQETQYF.

This clone appeared a few times. The V call is TRBV15, the J call TRBJ1-2; D might be TRBD1 (5 bases). The germline V gene has CDR1 LNHNV and CDR2 YYDKDF (reference sequence). This CDR3 comprises 14 residues. V shed 5 bases and J shed 5 bases, with 15 bases lying between them. The CDR3 nucleotides are TGTGCCACCAGCTTTCCAGGGACCGCTTATGGCTACACCTTC. It yields the protein CATSFPGTAYGYTF.

The chain has TRBV2 and TRBJ1-1; D perhaps matches TRBD1 (6 bases). CDR1 is SNHLY, CDR2 FYNNEI, per germline. The ends were cut back, 1 base at V and 5 bases at J, with 8 bases in the middle. The CDR3 extends over 13 amino acids. CDR3: CASSEDRETEAFF. The CDR3 DNA follows: TGTGCCAGCAGTGAAGACAGGGAGACTGAAGCTTTCTTT.

The chain is built from TRBV19 and TRBJ1-2; the D gene is possibly TRBD1 (5 bases). V lost 9 bases and J 5 bases, leaving 22 bases between the germline ends. The CDR3 covers 15 residues. Germline CDR1 LNHDA, CDR2 SQIVND (reference sequence). The CDR3 here is CASRAKGEGQYGYTF. The CDR3 nucleotides read TGTGCCAGCCGGGCCAAAGGAGAGGGGCAGTATGGCTACACCTTC.

The chain combines TRBV7-8 with TRBJ1-5; D is uncertain. V was cut by 5 bases and J by 0 bases, with 14 bases left in between. Looked up from germline, CDR1 is SGHVS and CDR2 is FQNEAQ. This CDR3 is built from 16 residues. The CDR3 protein is CASSKSSGSSNQPQHF. The CDR3 DNA reads TGTGCCAGCAGCAAAAGCAGCGGGAGTAGCAATCAGCCCCAGCATTTT. Complete variable domain (other parts from reference TRBV7-8 and TRBJ1-5): GAGVSQSPRYKVAKRGQDVALRCDPISGHVSLFWYQQALGQGPEFLTYFQNEAQLDKSGLPSDRFFAERPEGSVSTLKIQRTQQEDSAVYLCASSKSSGSSNQPQHFGDGTRLSIL.